This T cell receptor beta chain was profiled in a study of blood T cell repertoires in COVID-19. Per the original data handling: From reference gene primer amplification, estimates of nucleated cell counts were derived. Clones were sequenced by immunoSEQ multiplex PCR, and TCRdb holds only the in-frame ones, with some missing. V and J calls and clone size come straight from that table; D and trimming were deduced from the DNA. The profile covers over 200,000 clones, with less than 90% appearing a single time and around a sixth taken by the ten largest. The CDR3 contains 15 residues. Per the germline V gene, CDR1 is SGHVS and CDR2 is FQNEAQ. Trimming cost V 6 bases and J 7 bases; bases outside gene matches: 9. This clone showed up just a few times.

The chain combines TRBV7-8 with TRBJ2-1, with TRBD2 matching 10 bases. The sequenced sample consisted of peripheral blood. This clonotype was sampled from a woman of 80 years or more with active or convalescent COVID-19. The DNA for the CDR3 is TGTGCCAGCAGGGGGCCGGGACTAGCGTTTAATGAGCAGTTCTTC. Its translation is CASRGPGLAFNEQFF.